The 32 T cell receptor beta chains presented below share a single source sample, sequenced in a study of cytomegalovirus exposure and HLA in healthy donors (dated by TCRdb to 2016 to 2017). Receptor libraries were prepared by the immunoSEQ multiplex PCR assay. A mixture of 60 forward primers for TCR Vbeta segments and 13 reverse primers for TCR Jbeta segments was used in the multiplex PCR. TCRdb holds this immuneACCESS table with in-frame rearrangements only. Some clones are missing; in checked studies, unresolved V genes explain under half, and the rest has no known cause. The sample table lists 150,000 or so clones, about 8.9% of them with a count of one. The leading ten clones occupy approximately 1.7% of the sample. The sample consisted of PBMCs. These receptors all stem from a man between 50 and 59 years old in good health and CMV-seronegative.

The CDR3: CASSYSGRMNTEAFF. The DNA for the CDR3 is TGTGCCAGCAGTTACAGCGGACGGATGAACACTGAAGCTTTCTTT. This sequence joins TRBV6-5 and TRBJ1-1; no definite D call. Germline values: CDR1 MNHEY, CDR2 SVGAGI. With 2 bases removed from V and 0 bases from J, the gap between germline ends came to 10 bases. The CDR3 length is 15 residues.

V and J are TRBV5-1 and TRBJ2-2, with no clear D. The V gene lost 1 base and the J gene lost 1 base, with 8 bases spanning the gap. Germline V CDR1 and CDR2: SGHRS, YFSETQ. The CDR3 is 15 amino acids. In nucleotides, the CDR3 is TGCGCCAGCAGCTTGACTCCCCAGAACACCGGGGAGCTGTTTTTT. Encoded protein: CASSLTPQNTGELFF.

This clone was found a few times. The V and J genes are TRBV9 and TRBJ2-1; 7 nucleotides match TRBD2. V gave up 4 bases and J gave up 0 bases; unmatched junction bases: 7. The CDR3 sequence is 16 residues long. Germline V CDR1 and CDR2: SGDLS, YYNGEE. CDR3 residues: CASSINSGISYNEQFF. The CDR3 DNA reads TGTGCCAGCAGCATTAACAGCGGGATCTCCTACAATGAGCAGTTCTTC.

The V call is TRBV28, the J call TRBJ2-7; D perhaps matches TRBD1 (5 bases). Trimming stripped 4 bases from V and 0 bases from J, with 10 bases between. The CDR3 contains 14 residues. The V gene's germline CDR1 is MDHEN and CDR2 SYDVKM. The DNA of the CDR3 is TGTGCCAGCAGTTCCCCTCAGGGCTCCTACGAGCAGTACTTC. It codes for CASSSPQGSYEQYF.

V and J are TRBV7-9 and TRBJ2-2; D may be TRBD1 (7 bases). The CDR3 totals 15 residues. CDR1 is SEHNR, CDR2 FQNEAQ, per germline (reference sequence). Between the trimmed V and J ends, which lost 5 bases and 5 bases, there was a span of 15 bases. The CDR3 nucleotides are TGTGCCAGCAGCCGGGGGACAGCGGAAACCGGGGAGCTGTTTTTT. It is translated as CASSRGTAETGELFF. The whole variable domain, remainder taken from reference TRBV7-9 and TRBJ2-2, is DTGVSQNPRHKITKRGQNVTFRCDPISEHNRLYWYRQTLGQGPEFLTYFQNEAQLEKSRLLSDRFSAERPKGSFSTLEIQRTEQGDSAMYLCASSRGTAETGELFFGEGSRLTVL.

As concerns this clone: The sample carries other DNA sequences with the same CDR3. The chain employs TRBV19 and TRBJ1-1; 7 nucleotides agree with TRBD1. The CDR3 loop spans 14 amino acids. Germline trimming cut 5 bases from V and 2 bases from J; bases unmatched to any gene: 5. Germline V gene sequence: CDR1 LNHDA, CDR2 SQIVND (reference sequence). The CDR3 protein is CASSPGQLNTEAFF. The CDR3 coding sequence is TGTGCCAGTAGTCCGGGACAGTTAAACACTGAAGCTTTCTTT.

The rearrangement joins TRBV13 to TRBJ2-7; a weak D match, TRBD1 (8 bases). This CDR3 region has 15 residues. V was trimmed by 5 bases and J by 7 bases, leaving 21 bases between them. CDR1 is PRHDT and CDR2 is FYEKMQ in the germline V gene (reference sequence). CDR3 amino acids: CASSHQGAGAGEQYF. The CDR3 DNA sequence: TGTGCCAGCAGCCACCAGGGGGCGGGAGCGGGGGAGCAGTACTTC.

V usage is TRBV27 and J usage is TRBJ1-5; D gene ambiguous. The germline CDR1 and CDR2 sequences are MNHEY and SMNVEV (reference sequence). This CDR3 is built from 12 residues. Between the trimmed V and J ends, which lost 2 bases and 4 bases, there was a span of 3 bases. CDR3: CASSLPNQPQHF. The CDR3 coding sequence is TGTGCCAGCAGTTTACCTAATCAGCCCCAGCATTTT.

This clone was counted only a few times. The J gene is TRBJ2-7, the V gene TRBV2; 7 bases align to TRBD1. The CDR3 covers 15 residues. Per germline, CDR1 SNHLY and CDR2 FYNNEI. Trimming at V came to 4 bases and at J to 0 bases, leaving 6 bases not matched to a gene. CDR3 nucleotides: TGTGCCAGCAGTGCACAACAGGGGAACTCCTACGAGCAGTACTTC. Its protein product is CASSAQQGNSYEQYF.

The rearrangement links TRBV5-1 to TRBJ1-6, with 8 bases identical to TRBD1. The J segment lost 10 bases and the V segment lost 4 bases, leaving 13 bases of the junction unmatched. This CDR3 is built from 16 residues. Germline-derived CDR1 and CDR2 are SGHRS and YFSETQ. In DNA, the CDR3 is TGCGCCAGCAGCCCTTACTTAACAGGGGGAGAATCACCCCTCCACTTT. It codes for CASSPYLTGGESPLHF.

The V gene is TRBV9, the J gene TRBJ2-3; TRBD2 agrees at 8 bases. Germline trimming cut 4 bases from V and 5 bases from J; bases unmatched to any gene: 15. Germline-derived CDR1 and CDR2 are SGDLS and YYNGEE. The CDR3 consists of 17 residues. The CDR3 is CASSPGRSGGPLDTQYF. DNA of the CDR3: TGTGCCAGCAGCCCCGGTAGGAGCGGGGGCCCGCTAGATACGCAGTATTTT.

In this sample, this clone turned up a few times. The CDR3 nucleotides are TGTGCCAGCAGCTTGTACGGCCAGGGAAATGAAAAACTGTTTTTT. This gives the protein CASSLYGQGNEKLFF. The chain couples TRBV5-6 to TRBJ1-4; D perhaps matches TRBD1 (5 bases). The CDR3 length is 15 residues. CDR1 and CDR2 from the germline V gene are SGHDT and YYEEEE. The ends were cut back, 1 base at V and 5 bases at J, with 12 bases in the middle.

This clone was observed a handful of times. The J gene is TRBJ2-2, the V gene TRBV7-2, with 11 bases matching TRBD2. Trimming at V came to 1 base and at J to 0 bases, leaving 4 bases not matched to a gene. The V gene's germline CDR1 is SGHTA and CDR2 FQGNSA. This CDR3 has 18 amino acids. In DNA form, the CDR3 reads TGTGCCAGCAGCTTAGTTGGTAGCGGGAGGGCGAACACCGGGGAGCTGTTTTTT. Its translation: CASSLVGSGRANTGELFF.

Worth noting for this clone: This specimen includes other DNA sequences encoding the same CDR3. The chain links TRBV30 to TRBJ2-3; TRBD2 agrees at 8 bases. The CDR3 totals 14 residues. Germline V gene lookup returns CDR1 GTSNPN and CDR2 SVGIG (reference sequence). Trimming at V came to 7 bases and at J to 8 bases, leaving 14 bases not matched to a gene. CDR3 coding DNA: TGTGCCTTAATGGCGGGGGGATTAGCGGGTACGCAGTATTTT. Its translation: CALMAGGLAGTQYF.

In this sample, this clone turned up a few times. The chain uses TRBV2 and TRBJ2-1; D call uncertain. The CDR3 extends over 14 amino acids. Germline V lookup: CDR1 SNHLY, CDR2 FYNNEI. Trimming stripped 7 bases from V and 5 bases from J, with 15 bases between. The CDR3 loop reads CASTFHHTNNEQFF. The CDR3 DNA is TGTGCCAGCACCTTCCACCACACCAACAATGAGCAGTTCTTC.

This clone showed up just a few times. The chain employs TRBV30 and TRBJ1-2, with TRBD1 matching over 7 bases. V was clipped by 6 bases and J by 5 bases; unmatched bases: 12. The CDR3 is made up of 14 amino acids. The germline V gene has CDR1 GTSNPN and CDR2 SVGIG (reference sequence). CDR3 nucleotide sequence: TGTGCCTGTCCAGGCAGGGGGGTTAATTATGGCTACACCTTC. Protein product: CACPGRGVNYGYTF. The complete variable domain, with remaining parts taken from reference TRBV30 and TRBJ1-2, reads SQTIHQWPATLVQPVGSPLSLECTVEGTSNPNLYWYRQAAGRGLQLLFYSVGIGQISSEVPQNLSASRPQDRQFILSSKKLLLSDSGFYLCACPGRGVNYGYTFGSGTRLTVV.

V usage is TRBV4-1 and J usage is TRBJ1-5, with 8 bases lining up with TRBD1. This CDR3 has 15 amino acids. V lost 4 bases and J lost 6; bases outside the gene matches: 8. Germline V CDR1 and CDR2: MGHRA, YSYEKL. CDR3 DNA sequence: TGCGCCAGCAGCCCTGGACAGGGATCGTTTCAGCCCCAGCATTTT. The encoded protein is CASSPGQGSFQPQHF.

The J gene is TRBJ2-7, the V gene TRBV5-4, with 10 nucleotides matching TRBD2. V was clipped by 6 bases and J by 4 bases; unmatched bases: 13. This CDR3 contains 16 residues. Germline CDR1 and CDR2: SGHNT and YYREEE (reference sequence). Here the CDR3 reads CASTPGGAGGPYEQYF. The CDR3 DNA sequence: TGTGCCAGCACCCCGGGGGGAGCGGGAGGGCCTTACGAGCAGTACTTC.

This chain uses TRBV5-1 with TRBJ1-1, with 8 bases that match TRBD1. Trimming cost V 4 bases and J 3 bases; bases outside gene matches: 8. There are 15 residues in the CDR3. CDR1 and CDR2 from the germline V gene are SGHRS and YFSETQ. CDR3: CASSPRQGRDTEAFF. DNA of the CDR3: TGCGCCAGCAGCCCACGACAGGGGAGGGACACTGAAGCTTTCTTT.

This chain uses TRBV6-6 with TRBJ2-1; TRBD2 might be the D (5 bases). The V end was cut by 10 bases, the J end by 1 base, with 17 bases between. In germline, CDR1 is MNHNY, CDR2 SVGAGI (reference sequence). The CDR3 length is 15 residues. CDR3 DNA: TGTGCCATCACATCGCGGGTAGCGTCCTACAATGAGCAGTTCTTC. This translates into CAITSRVASYNEQFF.

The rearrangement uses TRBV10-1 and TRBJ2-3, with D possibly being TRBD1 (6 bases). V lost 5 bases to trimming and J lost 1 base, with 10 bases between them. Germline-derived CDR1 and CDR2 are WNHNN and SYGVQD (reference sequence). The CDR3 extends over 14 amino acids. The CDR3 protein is CASSRDTRTDTQYF. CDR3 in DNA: TGCGCCAGCAGTCGGGACACCCGCACAGATACGCAGTATTTT.

This chain's CDR3 is CSVASQGNSGYTF. CDR3 bases: TGCAGCGTTGCTTCCCAGGGCAACAGTGGCTACACCTTC. The chain links TRBV29-1 to TRBJ1-2; D is perhaps TRBD1 (5 bases). Germline CDR1 reads SQVTM; CDR2 reads ANQGSEA. Between the trimmed V and J ends, which lost 4 bases and 7 bases, there was a span of 16 bases. The CDR3 length is 13 residues.

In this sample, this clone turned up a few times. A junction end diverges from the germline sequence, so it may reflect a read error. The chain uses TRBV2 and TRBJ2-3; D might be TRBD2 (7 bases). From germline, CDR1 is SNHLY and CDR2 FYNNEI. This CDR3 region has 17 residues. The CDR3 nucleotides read TGTGCCAGCAGTGAACTGGTAGAGGGGGGGAGCACAGATAAGCAGTATTTT. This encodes CASSELVEGGSTDKQYF.

This CDR3 reads CASSLLRYEQYF. The CDR3 DNA is TGTGCCAGCAGCTTGTTACGGTACGAGCAGTACTTC. The chain uses TRBV5-8 and TRBJ2-7; no clear D gene. CDR1 and CDR2 (germline): SGHTS, YDEGEE. CDR3 length: 12 residues. V dropped 1 base and J dropped 4 bases, with 6 bases sitting between them.

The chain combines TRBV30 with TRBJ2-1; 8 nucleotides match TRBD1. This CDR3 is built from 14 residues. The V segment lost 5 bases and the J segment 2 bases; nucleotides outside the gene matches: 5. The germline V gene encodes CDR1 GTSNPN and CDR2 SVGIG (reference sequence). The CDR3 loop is CAWGQGLPYNEQFF. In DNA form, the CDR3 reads TGTGCCTGGGGACAGGGTTTGCCCTACAATGAGCAGTTCTTC.

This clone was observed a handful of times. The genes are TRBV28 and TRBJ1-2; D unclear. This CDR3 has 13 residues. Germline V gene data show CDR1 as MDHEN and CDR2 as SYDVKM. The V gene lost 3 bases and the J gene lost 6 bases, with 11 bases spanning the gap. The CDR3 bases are TGTGCCAGCAGTTTCTCGGAGTTTAATGGCTACACCTTC. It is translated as CASSFSEFNGYTF.

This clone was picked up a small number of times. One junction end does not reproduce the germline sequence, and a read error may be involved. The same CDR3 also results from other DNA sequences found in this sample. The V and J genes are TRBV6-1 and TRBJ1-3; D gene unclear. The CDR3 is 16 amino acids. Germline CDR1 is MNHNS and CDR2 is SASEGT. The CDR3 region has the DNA TGTGCCAGCAGTGAAGCGCCCGGGTCGGGTGGAAACACCATCTATTTT. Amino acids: CASSEAPGSGGNTIYF.

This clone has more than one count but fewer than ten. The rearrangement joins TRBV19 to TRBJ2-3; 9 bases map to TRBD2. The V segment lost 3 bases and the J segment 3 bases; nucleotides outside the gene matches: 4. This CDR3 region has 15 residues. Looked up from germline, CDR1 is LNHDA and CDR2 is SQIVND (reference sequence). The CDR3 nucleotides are TGTGCCAGTAGTATGTTTAGCGGGGGTACAGATACGCAGTATTTT. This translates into CASSMFSGGTDTQYF.

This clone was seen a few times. CDR3 sequence reads: CASSLVREGRETQYF. In DNA, the CDR3 is TGTGCCAGCAGCTTGGTTCGGGAGGGCCGAGAGACCCAGTACTTC. The chain employs TRBV5-8 and TRBJ2-5; 8 nucleotides line up with TRBD2. Germline V gene sequence: CDR1 SGHTS, CDR2 YDEGEE. V dropped 0 bases and J dropped 4; count of bases not matched to a gene: 5. The CDR3 contains 15 residues.

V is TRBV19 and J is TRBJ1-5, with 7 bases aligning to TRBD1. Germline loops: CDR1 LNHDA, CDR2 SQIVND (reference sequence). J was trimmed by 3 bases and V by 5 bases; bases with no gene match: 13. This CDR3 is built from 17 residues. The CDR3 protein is CASSPPGTARYNQPQHF. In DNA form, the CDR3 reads TGTGCCAGTAGTCCCCCCGGGACAGCGAGGTACAATCAGCCCCAGCATTTT.

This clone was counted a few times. CDR3 DNA: TGTGCCAGCAGCTTAGTCCGGGACAGGACATATGGCTACACCTTC. Encoded protein: CASSLVRDRTYGYTF. This chain uses TRBV7-8 with TRBJ1-2; 8 nucleotides agree with TRBD1. The germline gives CDR1 SGHVS, CDR2 FQNEAQ. This CDR3 is 15 amino acids long. Trimming took 1 base from V and 5 from J; bases not matched to a gene: 6.

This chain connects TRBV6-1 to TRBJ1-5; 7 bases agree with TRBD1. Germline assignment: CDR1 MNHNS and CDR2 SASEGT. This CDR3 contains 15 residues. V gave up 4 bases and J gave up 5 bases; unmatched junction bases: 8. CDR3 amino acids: CASSASTGIDQPQHF. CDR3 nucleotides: TGTGCCAGCAGTGCGTCGACAGGGATAGATCAGCCCCAGCATTTT.